The text below deals with one TCR beta chain. This record comes from a study of T cells in Graves' hyperthyroidism and ophthalmopathy. Across the whole study: The blood sample was taken at first diagnosis, before treatment began.

Amplified TCR beta CDR3 regions derived from RNA transcripts. A first-round RT-PCR of the TCR CDR3 used the HTBI primer set. TCRdb recomputed calls from the multiplex PCR reads with MiXCR, one row per CDR3 protein. The sample includes about 270,000 distinct CDR3 sequences, about 16% of them seen just once. In making diagnoses, clinical symptoms, serum thyroxine and TRAb, thyroid ultrasound and orbital computed tomography were all used. The blood specimen was taken at initial hyperthyroidism diagnosis, before any ophthalmopathy symptoms. Each 10 ml fresh peripheral blood draw supplied the PBMCs. The CDR3 is made up of 12 amino acids. The V gene lost 7 bases and the J gene lost 7 bases, with 11 bases spanning the gap.

The gene calls are TRBV12-3 or TRBV12-4 and TRBJ2-1; D is ambiguous. This TCR was recovered from a woman aged 45-65 years with Graves' hyperthyroidism that later progressed to Graves' ophthalmopathy. The specimen sequenced was blood. DNA for the CDR3: TGTGCCAGCACCCTTGGCGGAAATGAGCAGTTCTTC. Translation: CASTLGGNEQFF.